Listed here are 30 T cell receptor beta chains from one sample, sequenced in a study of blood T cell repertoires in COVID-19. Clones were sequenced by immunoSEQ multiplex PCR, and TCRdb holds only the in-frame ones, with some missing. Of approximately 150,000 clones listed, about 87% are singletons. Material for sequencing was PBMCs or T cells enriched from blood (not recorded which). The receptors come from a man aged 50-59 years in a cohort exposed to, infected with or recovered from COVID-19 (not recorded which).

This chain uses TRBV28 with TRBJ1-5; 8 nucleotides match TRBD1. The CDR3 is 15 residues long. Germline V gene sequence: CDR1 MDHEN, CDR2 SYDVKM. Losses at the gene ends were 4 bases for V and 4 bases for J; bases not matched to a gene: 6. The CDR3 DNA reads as TGTGCCAGCAGTTCCTGGACAGGGCCGAATCAGCCCCAGCATTTT. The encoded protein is CASSSWTGPNQPQHF. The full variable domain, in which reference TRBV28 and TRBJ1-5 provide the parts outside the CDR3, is DVKVTQSSRYLVKRTGEKVFLECVQDMDHENMFWYRQDPGLGLRLIYFSYDVKMKEKGDIPEGYSVSREKKERFSLILESASTNQTSMYLCASSSWTGPNQPQHFGDGTRLSIL.

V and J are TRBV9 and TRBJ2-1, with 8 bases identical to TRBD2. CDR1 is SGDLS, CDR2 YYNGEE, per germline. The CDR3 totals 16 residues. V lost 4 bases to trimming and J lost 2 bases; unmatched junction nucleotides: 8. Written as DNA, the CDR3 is TGTGCCAGCAGCCCTCGGGGGGGGGAGACCTACAATGAGCAGTTCTTC. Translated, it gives CASSPRGGETYNEQFF.

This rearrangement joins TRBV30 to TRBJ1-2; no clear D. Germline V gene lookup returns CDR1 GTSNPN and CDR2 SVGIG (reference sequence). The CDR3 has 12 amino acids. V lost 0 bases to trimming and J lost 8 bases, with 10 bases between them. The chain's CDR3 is CAWSVGHEGYTF. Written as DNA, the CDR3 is TGTGCCTGGAGTGTGGGCCACGAAGGCTACACCTTC. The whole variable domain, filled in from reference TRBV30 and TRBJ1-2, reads SQTIHQWPATLVQPVGSPLSLECTVEGTSNPNLYWYRQAAGRGLQLLFYSVGIGQISSEVPQNLSASRPQDRQFILSSKKLLLSDSGFYLCAWSVGHEGYTFGSGTRLTVV.

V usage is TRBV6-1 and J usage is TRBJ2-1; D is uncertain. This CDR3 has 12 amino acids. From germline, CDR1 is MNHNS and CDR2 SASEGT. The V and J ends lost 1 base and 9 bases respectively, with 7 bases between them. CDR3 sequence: CASSEEEFEQFF. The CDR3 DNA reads TGTGCCAGCAGTGAAGAGGAGTTTGAGCAGTTCTTC.

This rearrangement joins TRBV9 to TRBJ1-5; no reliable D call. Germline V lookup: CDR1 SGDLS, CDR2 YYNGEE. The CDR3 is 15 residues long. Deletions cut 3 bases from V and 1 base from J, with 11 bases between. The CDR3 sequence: CASSESSGSNQPQHF. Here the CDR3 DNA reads TGTGCCAGCAGCGAGAGTTCCGGGAGCAATCAGCCCCAGCATTTT.

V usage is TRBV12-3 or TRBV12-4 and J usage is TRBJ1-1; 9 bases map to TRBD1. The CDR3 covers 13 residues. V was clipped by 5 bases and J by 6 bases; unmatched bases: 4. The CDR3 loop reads CASSRTGVAEAFF. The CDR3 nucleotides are TGTGCCAGCAGTCGGACAGGGGTTGCTGAAGCTTTCTTT.

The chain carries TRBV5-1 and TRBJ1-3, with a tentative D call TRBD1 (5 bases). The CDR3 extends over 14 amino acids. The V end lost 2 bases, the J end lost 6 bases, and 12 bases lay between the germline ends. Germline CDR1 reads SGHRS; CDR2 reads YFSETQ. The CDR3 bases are TGCGCCAGCAGCTTCCAGGGCGATAAAAACACCATATATTTT. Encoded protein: CASSFQGDKNTIYF.

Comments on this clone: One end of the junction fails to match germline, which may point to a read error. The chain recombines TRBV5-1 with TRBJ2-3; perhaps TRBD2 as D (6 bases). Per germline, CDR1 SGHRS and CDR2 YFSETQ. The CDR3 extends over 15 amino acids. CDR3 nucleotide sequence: TGCGCCAGCAGCCCTGGAGGGCCAGGCACACATACGCAGTATTTT. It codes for CASSPGGPGTHTQYF.

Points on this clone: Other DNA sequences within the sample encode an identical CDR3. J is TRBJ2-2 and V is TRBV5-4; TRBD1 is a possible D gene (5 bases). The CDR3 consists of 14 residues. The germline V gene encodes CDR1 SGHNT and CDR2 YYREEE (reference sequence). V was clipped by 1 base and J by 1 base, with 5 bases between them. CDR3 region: CASSLQGNTGELFF. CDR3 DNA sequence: TGTGCCAGCAGCTTGCAGGGGAACACCGGGGAGCTGTTTTTT.

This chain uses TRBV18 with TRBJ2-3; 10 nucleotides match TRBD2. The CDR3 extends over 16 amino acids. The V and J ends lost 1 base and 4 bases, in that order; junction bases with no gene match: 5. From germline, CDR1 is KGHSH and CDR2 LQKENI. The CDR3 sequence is CASSPLSGRAADTQYF. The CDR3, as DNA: TGTGCCAGCTCACCACTAAGCGGGAGGGCCGCAGATACGCAGTATTTT. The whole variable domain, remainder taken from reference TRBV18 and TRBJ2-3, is NAGVMQNPRHLVRRRGQEARLRCSPMKGHSHVYWYRQLPEEGLKFMVYLQKENIIDESGMPKERFSAEFPKEGPSILRIQQVVRGDSAAYFCASSPLSGRAADTQYFGPGTRLTVL.

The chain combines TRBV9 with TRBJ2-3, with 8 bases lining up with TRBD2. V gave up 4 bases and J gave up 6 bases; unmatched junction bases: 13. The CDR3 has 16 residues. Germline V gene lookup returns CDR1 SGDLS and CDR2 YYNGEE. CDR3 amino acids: CASSSSAGESDDTQYF. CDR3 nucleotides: TGTGCCAGCAGCTCCTCAGCGGGAGAGTCTGACGATACGCAGTATTTT.

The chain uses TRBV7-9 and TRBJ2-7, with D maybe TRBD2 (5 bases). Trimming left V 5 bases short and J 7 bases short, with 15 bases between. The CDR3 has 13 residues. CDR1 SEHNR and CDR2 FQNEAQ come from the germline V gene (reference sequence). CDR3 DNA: TGTGCCAGCAGCCCCCCCCTAGCTGGGGAGCAGTACTTC. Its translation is CASSPPLAGEQYF.

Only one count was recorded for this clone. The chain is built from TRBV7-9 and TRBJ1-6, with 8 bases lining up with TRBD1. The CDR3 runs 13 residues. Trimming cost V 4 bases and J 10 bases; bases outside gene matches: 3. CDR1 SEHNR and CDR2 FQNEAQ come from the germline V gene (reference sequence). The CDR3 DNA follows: TGTGCCAGCAGCTACGGACAGGGCTCACCCCTCCACTTT. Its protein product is CASSYGQGSPLHF.

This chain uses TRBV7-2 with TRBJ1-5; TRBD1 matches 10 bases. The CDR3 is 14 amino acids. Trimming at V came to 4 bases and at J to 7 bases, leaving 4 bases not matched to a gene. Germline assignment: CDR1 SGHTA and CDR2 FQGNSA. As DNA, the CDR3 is TGTGCCAGCAGCTGGACAGGGGGTACGCAGCCCCAGCATTTT. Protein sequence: CASSWTGGTQPQHF.

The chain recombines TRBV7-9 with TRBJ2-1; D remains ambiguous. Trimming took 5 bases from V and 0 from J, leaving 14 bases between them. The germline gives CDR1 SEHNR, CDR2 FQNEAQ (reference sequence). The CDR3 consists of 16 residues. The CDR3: CASSPITLSSYNEQFF. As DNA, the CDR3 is TGTGCCAGCAGCCCAATAACCCTGAGCTCCTACAATGAGCAGTTCTTC.

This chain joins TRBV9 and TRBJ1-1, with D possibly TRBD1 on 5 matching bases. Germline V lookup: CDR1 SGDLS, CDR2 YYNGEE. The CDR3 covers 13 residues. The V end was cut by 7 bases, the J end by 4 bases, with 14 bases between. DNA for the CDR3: TGTGCCAGCGGAGGGGTCCGGGGCACTGAAGCTTTCTTT. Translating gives CASGGVRGTEAFF.

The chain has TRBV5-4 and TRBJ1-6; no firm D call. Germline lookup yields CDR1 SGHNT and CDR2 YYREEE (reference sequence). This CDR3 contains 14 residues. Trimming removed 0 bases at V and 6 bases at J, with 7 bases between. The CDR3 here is CASSLDGVNSPLHF. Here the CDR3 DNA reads TGTGCCAGCAGCTTGGACGGGGTTAATTCACCCCTCCACTTT.

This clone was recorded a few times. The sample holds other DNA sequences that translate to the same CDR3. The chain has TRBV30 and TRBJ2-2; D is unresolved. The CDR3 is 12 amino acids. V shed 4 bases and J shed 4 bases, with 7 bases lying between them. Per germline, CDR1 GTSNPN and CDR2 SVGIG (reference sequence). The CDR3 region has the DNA TGTGCCTGGACAGAGGTCACCGGGGAGCTGTTTTTT. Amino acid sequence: CAWTEVTGELFF.

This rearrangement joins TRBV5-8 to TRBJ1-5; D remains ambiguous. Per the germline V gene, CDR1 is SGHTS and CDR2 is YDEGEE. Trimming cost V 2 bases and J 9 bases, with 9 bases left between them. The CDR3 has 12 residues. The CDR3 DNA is TGTGCCAGCAGCTTTTACAGCTTGCCCCAGCATTTT. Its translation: CASSFYSLPQHF.

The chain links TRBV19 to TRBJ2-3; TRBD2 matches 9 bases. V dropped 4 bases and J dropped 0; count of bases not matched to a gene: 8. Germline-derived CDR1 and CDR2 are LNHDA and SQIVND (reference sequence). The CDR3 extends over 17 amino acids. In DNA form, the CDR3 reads TGTGCCAGTAGTACAGCGGGGGGCTTCCGCAGCACAGATACGCAGTATTTT. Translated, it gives CASSTAGGFRSTDTQYF.

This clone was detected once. CDR3 in amino acids: CASTPDRTYGYTF. The DNA for the CDR3 is TGTGCCAGCACCCCGGACAGGACATATGGCTACACCTTC. This chain uses TRBV12-3 or TRBV12-4 with TRBJ1-2; 7 nucleotides agree with TRBD1. V lost 7 bases to trimming and J lost 5 bases; unmatched junction nucleotides: 7. The CDR3 has 13 residues.

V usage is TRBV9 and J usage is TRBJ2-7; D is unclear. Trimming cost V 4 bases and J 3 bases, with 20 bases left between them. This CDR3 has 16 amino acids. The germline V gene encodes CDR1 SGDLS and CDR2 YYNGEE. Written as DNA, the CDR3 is TGTGCCAGCAGCCCGCGGTCTGGGTCTACGGTCTACGAGCAGTACTTC. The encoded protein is CASSPRSGSTVYEQYF.

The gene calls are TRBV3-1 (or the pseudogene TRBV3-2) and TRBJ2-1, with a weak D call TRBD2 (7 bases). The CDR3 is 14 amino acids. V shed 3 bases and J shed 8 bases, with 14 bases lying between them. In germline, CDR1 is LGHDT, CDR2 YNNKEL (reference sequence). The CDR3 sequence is CASSQRGGGYEQFF. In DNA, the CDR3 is TGTGCCAGCAGCCAGAGGGGAGGGGGGTATGAGCAGTTCTTC.

CDR3 DNA sequence: TGTGCCAGCAGCATAAGGGGGGGCCACAATGAGCAGTTCTTC. It yields the protein CASSIRGGHNEQFF. The J gene is TRBJ2-1, the V gene TRBV13; D possibly corresponds to TRBD2 (7 bases). Germline loops: CDR1 PRHDT, CDR2 FYEKMQ (reference sequence). The CDR3 extends over 14 amino acids. The germline V and J ends were trimmed by 5 bases and 5 bases, with 13 bases remaining between them.

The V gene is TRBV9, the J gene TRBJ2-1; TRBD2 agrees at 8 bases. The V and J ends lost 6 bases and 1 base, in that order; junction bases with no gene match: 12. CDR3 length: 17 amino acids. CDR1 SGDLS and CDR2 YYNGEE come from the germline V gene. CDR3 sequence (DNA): TGTGCCAGCACCCCTTCAGCGGGAGCGGTGTCCTACAATGAGCAGTTCTTC. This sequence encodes CASTPSAGAVSYNEQFF.

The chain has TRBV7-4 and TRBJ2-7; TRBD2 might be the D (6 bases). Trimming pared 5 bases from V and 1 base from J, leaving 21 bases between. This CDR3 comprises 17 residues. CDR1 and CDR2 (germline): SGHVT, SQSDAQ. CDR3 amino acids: CASSARGIGRPSYEQYF. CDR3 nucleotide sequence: TGTGCCAGCAGCGCCCGAGGCATTGGGAGGCCGTCCTACGAGCAGTACTTC.

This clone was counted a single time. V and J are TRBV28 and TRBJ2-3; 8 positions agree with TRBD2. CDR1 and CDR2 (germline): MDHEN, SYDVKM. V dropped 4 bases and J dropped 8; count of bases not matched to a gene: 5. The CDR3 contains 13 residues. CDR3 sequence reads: CASSSGTRSTQYF. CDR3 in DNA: TGTGCCAGCAGTTCCGGGACTAGGAGTACGCAGTATTTT.

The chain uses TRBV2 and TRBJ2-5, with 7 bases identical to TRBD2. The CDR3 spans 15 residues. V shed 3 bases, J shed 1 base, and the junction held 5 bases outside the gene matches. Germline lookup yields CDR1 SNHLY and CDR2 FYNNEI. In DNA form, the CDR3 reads TGTGCCAGCAGTGACTTACTAGCGTCCCAAGAGACCCAGTACTTC. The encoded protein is CASSDLLASQETQYF.

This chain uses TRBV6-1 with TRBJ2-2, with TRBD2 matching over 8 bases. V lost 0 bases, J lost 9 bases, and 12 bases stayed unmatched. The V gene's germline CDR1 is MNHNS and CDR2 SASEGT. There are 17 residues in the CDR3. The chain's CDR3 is CASSEAGAGVLWWELFF. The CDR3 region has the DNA TGTGCCAGCAGTGAAGCAGGAGCGGGAGTTCTTTGGTGGGAGCTGTTTTTT.

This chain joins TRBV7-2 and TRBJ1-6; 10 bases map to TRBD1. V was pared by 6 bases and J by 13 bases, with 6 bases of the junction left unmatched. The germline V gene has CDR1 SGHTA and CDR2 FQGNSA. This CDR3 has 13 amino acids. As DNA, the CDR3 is TGTGCCAGCAGACCGGGACAGGGGAAGCCCCTCCACTTT. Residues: CASRPGQGKPLHF.